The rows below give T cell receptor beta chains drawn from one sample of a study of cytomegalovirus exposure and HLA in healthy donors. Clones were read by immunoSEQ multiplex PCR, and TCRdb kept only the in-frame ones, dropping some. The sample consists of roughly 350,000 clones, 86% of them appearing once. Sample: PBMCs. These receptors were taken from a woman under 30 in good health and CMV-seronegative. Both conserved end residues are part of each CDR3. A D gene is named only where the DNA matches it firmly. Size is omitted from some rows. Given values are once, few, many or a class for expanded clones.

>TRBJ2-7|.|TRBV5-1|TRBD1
TGCGCCAGCAAGATGGTTCCGGACAGGGACTACGAGCAGTACTTC
CASKMVPDRDYEQYF
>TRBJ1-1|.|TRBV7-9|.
TGTGCCAGCAGCTCCTCCCTGGGGGGGGGTTTCACTGAAGCTTTCTTT
CASSSSLGGGFTEAFF
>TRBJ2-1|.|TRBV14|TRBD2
TGTGCCAGCAGCCCTCGACTAGCGGGAGTAAAGAATGAGCAGTTCTTC
CASSPRLAGVKNEQFF
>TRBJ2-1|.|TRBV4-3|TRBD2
TGCGCCAGCAGCCAAGAGCGGGAGGGAAACAACAATGAGCAGTTCTTC
CASSQEREGNNNEQFF
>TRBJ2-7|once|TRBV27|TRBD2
TGTGCCAGCAGGACTATAGCGGGACCCTACGAGCAGTACTTC
CASRTIAGPYEQYF
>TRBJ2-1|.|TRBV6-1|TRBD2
TGTGCCAGCAGTGCCATAGCGGGAGAGTACAATGAGCAGTTCTTC
CASSAIAGEYNEQFF
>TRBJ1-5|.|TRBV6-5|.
TGTGCCAGCAGTTATGGAGGGGCCAGCAATCAGCCCCAGCATTTT
CASSYGGASNQPQHF
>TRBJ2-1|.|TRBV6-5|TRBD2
TGTGCCAGCAGTGGCGGGACTACCATCAATGAGCAGTTCTTC
CASSGGTTINEQFF
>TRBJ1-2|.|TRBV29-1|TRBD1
TGCAGCGCTATCCTAGGACAGGATAACTATGGCTACACCTTC
CSAILGQDNYGYTF
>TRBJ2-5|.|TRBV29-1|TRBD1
TGCAGCGCCCATGGACAGGACCAAGAGACCCAGTACTTC
CSAHGQDQETQYF
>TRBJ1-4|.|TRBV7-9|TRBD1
TGTGCCAGCAGCTCATTAACCGCTGACAGGGGGCGGGAAGGTGAAAAACTGTTTTTT
CASSSLTADRGREGEKLFF
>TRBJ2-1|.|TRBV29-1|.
TGCAGCGTAGGGGACTTGACCTCCTACAATGAGCAGTTCTTC
CSVGDLTSYNEQFF
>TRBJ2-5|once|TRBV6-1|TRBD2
TGTGCCAGCAGTGGGACTAGCGGAGAAGGGCGGACCCAGTACTTC
CASSGTSGEGRTQYF
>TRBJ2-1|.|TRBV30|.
TGTGCCTGGAGTACGCGGGGACGGGTCGTGGAGCAGTTCTTC
CAWSTRGRVVEQFF
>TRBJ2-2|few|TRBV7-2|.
TGTGCCAGCAGCTTAGCTAGGAACACCGGGGAGCTGTTTTTT
CASSLARNTGELFF
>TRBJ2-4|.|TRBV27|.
TGTGCCAGCAGTCCCCCCCCTGGGGGCCCCCTACAAATAGCCAAAAACATTCAGTACTTC
CASSPPPGGPLQIAKNIQYF
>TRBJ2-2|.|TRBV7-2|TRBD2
TGTGCCAGCAGCGGACTAGCGGGAGGGCCCGGGGAGCTGTTTTTT
CASSGLAGGPGELFF
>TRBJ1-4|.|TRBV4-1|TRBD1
TGCGCCAGCACCCCGACAGGGGCGAATGAAAAACTGTTTTTT
CASTPTGANEKLFF
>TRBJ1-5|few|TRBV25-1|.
TGTGCCAGCGGGCACAATCAGCCCCAGCATTTT
CASGHNQPQHF
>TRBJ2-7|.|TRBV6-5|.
TGTGCCAGCAGTTACAAGCCTAGCGCCTCCTACGAGCAGTACTTC
CASSYKPSASYEQYF
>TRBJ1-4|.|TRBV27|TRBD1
TGTGCCAGCAGTGAGGGACAGGGAGTAGGGGAAAAACTGTTTTTT
CASSEGQGVGEKLFF
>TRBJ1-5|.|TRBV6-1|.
TGTGCCAGCAGTGAAGGTGAACTGGGCAGGGTAATGGGTAATCAGCCCCAGCATTTT
CASSEGELGRVMGNQPQHF
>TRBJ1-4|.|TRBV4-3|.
TGCGCCAGCAGCCAAGAGGAGGGGTTTTCTAATGAAAAACTGTTTTTT
CASSQEEGFSNEKLFF
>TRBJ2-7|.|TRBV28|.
TGTGCCAGCGGTTCAGGGTGGAGCTCCTACGAGCAGTACTTC
CASGSGWSSYEQYF
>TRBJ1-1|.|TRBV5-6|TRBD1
TGTGCCAGCAGCCCCGACAGGGTGAACACTGAAGCTTTCTTT
CASSPDRVNTEAFF
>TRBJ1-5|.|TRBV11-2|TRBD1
TGTGCCAGCAGCTTTGATGACAGGGTTAGCAATCAGCCCCAGCATTTT
CASSFDDRVSNQPQHF
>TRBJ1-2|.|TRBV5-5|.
TGTGCCAGCAGGGGGACGACGGATCAGGGGAGCGGCTACACCTTC
CASRGTTDQGSGYTF
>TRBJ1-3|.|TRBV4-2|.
TGTGCCAGCAGCCAAAGAGGTGGAGGCTTCTACTCTGGAAACACCATATATTTT
CASSQRGGGFYSGNTIYF
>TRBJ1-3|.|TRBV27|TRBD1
TGTGCCAGCAGTCCCAAAGGACAGGTTCTTGGAAACACCATATATTTT
CASSPKGQVLGNTIYF
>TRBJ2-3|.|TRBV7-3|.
TGTGCCAGCAGCTTAGTCGGGGTGGGAACAGATACGCAGTATTTT
CASSLVGVGTDTQYF
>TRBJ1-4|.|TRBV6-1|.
TGTGCCAGCAGTGCATCAGGGGAAACACTGTTTTTT
CASSASGETLFF
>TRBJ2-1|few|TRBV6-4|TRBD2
TGTGCCAGCAGTGGCACCCCTGGGGGGGAGAGCTCCTACAATGAGCAGTTCTTC
CASSGTPGGESSYNEQFF
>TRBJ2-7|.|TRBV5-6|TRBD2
TGTGCCAGCACCAGGACTAGCGGGAGGGCCGACGAGCAGTACTTC
CASTRTSGRADEQYF
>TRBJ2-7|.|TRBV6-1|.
TGTGCCAGCAGCTCGGGACTCGGGGCTAACGAGCAGTACTTC
CASSSGLGANEQYF
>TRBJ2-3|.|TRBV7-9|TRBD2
TGTGCCAGCAGCCCCCCCGTCGGGACTAGGGAGCTAGCGGAGTATTTT
CASSPPVGTRELAEYF
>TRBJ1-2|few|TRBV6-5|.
TGTGCCACGCAGGTTAACTATGGCTACACCTTC
CATQVNYGYTF
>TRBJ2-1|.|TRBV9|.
TGTGCCAGCAGCCCTCGGGCTAGCCGGAGTGATAATGAGCAGTTCTTC
CASSPRASRSDNEQFF
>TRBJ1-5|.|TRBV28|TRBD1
TGTGCCAGCAGTTTTCGGGACAGGGTTCAGCCCCAGCATTTT
CASSFRDRVQPQHF
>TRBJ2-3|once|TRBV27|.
TGTGCCAGCAGGGGATTGACAGCTACAGATACGCAGTATTTT
CASRGLTATDTQYF
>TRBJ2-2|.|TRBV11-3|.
TGTGCCAGCAGCTTCTTCACCGGGGAGCTGTTTTTT
CASSFFTGELFF
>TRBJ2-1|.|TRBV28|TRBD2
TGTGCCAGCGGGGAACTAGCGGGAGGCTATGAGCAGTTCTTC
CASGELAGGYEQFF
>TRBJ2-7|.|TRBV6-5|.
TGTGCCAGCATTGGTAACGGCTACGAGCAGTACTTC
CASIGNGYEQYF
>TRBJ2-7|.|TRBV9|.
TGTGCCAGCAGCGTAGGGGACTCTGTAGTATACGAGCAGTACTTC
CASSVGDSVVYEQYF
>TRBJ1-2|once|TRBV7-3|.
TGTGCCAGCAGCTCGCACACAGGGAATGGCTACACCTTC
CASSSHTGNGYTF
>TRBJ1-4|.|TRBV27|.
TGTGCCAGCAGTCTCAGGGAAAATGAAAAACTGTTTTTT
CASSLRENEKLFF
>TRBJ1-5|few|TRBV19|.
TGTGCCAGTAGTGAGCTTAATCAGCCCCAGCATTTT
CASSELNQPQHF
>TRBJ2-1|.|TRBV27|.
TGTGCCAGCAGTTCCTACTATGGTCAGCAGTTCTTC
CASSSYYGQQFF
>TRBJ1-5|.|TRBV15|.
TGTGCCACCAGCAGAGTAGTATTCAGGGCGGATCAGCCCCAGCATTTT
CATSRVVFRADQPQHF
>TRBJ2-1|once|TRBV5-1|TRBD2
TGCGCCAGCAGCTTGGAGGGAGGAACTAGCGGGAATGAGCAGTTCTTC
CASSLEGGTSGNEQFF
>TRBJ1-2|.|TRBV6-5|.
TGTGCCAGCAGTCCCGGTTTGGGGAGGAGCTATGGCTACACCTTC
CASSPGLGRSYGYTF
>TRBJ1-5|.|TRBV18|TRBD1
TGTGCCAGCTCCCAAGGACAGGGGCGAGGGGCCCAGCATTTT
CASSQGQGRGAQHF
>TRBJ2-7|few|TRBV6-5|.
TGTGCCAGCACCAGAGCGGCTCACGAATACGAGCAGTACTTC
CASTRAAHEYEQYF
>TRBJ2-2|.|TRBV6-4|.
TGTGCCAGCAGTGACGGTTTTGAGACCGGGGAGCTGTTTTTT
CASSDGFETGELFF
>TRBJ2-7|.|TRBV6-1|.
TGTGCCAGCAGCGGAGACCGGAACGAGCAGTACTTC
CASSGDRNEQYF
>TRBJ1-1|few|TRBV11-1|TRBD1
TGTGCCAGCAGCTTGTTCCCGGACAGGGGAGCCTCGAACACTGAAGCTTTCTTT
CASSLFPDRGASNTEAFF
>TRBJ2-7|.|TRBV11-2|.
TGTGCCAGCAGCCGAGGAGCCGAGCAGTACTTC
CASSRGAEQYF
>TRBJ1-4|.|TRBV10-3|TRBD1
TGTGCCATCAGGGCAGGGGGCAGTGATGAAAAACTGTTTTTT
CAIRAGGSDEKLFF
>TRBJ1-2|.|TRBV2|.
TGTGCCAGCGGAGCGGGTGGGGCTGGCTACACCTTC
CASGAGGAGYTF
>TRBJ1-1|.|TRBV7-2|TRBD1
TGTGCCAGCAGCGCCGGACAGGGAGGCACTGAAGCTTTCTTT
CASSAGQGGTEAFF
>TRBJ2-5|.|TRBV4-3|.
TGCGCCAGCAGCCAAGATAGCACTAGTAGGTCGGAGACCCAGTACTTC
CASSQDSTSRSETQYF